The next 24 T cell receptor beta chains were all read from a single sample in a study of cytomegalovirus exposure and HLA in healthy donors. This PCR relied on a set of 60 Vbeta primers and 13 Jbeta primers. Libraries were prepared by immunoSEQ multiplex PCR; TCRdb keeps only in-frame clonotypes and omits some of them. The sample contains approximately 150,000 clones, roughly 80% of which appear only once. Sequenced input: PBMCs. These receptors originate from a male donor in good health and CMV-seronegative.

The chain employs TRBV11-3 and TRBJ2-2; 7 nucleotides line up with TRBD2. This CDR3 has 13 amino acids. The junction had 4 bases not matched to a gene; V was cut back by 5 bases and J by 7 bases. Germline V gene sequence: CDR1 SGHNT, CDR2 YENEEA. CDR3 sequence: CASSGGSGGELFF. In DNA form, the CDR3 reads TGTGCCAGCAGCGGCGGGAGTGGCGGGGAGCTGTTTTTT.

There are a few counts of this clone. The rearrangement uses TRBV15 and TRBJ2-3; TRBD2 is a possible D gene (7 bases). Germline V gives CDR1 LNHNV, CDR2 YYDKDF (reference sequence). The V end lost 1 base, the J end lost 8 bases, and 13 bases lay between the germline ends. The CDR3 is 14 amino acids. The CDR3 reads CATSRGGEGGTQYF. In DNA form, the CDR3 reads TGTGCCACCAGCAGAGGAGGGGAGGGGGGTACGCAGTATTTT.

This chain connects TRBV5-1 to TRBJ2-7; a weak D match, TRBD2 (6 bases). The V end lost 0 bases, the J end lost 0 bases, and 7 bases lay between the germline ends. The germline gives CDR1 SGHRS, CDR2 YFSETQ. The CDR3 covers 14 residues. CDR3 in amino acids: CASSLGGDSYEQYF. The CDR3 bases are TGCGCCAGCAGCTTGGGGGGGGACTCCTACGAGCAGTACTTC.

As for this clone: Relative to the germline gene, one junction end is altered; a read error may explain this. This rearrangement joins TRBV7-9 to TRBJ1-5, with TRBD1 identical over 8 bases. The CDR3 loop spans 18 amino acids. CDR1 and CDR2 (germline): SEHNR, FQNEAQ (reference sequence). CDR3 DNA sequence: TGTTCCAGCAGCTTATTAGGGTGGGACAGGCCCAGCAATCAGCCCCAGCATTTT. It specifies CSSSLLGWDRPSNQPQHF.

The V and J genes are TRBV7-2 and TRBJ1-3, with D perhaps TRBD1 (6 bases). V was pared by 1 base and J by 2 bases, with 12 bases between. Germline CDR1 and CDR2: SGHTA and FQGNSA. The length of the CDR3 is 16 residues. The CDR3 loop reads CASSLGPTGPGNTIYF. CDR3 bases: TGTGCCAGCAGCTTAGGGCCGACAGGCCCTGGAAACACCATATATTTT.

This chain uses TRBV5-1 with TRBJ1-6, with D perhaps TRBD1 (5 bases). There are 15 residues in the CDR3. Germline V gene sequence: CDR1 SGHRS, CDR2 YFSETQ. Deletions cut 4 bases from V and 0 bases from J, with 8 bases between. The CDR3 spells CASSPDSSYNSPLHF. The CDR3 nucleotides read TGCGCCAGCAGCCCCGACAGCTCCTATAATTCACCCCTCCACTTT.

CDR3 nucleotide sequence: TGTGCCAGCGGGACAGGGGGGCACAATGAGCAGTTCTTC. It specifies CASGTGGHNEQFF. The chain joins TRBV6-1 to TRBJ2-1, with 11 bases aligning to TRBD1. Germline values: CDR1 MNHNS, CDR2 SASEGT. The CDR3 loop spans 13 amino acids. With V trimmed by 8 bases and J by 5 bases, 2 bases remained unmatched.

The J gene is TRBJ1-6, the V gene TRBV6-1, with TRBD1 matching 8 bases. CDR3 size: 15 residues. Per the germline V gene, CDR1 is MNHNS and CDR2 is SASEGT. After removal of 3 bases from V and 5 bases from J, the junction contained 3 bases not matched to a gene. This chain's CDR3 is CASSEDRADNSPLHF. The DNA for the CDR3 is TGTGCCAGCAGTGAGGACAGGGCGGATAATTCACCCCTCCACTTT.

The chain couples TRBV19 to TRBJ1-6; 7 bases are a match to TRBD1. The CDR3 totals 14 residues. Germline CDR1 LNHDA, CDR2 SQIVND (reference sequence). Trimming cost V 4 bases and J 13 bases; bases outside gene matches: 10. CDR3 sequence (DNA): TGTGCCAGTAGTAAGGTCAGGGGGTTAGCTCCCCTCCACTTT. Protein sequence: CASSKVRGLAPLHF.

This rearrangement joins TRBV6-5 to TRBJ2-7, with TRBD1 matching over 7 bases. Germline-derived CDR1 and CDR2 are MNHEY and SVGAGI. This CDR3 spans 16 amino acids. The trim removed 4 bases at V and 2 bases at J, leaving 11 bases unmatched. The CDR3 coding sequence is TGTGCCAGCAGTTCAGACCGGTTCAGGGGGACCTACGAGCAGTACTTC. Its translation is CASSSDRFRGTYEQYF.

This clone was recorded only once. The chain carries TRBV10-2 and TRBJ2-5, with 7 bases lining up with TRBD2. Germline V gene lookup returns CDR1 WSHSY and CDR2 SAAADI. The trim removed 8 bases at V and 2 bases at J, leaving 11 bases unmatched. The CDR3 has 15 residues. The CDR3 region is CASGPLLAPQETQYF. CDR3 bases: TGCGCCAGCGGGCCTTTACTAGCGCCTCAAGAGACCCAGTACTTC.

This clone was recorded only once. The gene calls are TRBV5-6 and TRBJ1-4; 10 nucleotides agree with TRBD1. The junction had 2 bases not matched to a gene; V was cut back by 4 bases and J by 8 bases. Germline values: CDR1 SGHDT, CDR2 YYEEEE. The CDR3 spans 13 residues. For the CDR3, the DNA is TGTGCCAGCAGCCAGACAGGGGGCGAAAAACTGTTTTTT. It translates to CASSQTGGEKLFF.

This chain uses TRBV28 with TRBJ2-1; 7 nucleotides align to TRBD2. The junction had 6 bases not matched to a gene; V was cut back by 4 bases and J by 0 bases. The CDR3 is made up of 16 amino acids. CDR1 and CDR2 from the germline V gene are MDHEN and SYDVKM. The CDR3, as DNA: TGTGCCAGCAGTTCTCCCGCTAGCGGCTCCTACAATGAGCAGTTCTTC. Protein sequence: CASSSPASGSYNEQFF.

The CDR3 sequence is CASSEAGQGPIGYTF. CDR3 sequence (DNA): TGTGCCAGCAGTGAAGCGGGGCAGGGTCCCATTGGCTACACCTTC. The chain recombines TRBV6-1 with TRBJ1-2, with D perhaps matching TRBD1 (5 bases). Germline loops: CDR1 MNHNS, CDR2 SASEGT. V shed 0 bases and J shed 7 bases, with 15 bases lying between them. There are 15 residues in the CDR3.

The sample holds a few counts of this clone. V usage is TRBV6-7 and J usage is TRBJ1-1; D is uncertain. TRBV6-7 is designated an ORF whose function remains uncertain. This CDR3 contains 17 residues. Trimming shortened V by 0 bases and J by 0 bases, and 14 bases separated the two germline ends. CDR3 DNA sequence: TGTGCCAGCAGTTACTCGGGCCCCAGCCCCCTGAACACTGAAGCTTTCTTT. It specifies CASSYSGPSPLNTEAFF.

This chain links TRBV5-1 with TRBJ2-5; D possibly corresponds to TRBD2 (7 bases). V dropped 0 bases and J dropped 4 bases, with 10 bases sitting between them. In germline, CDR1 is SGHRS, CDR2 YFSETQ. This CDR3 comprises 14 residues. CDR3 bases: TGCGCCAGCAGCTTGGGGCGGGGGCCAGAGACCCAGTACTTC. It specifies CASSLGRGPETQYF.

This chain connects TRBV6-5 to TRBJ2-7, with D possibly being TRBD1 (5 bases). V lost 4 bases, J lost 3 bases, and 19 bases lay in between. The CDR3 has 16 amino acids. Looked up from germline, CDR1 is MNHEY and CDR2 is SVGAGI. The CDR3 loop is CASSSLQALDLYEQYF. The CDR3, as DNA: TGTGCCAGCAGTTCCCTACAGGCCCTAGACCTCTACGAGCAGTACTTC.

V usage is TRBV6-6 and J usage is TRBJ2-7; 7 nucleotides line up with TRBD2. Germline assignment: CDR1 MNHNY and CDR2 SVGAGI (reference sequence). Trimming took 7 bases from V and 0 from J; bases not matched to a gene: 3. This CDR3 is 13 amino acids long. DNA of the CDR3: TGTGCCAGCACGGCTAGCGGCTCCTACGAGCAGTACTTC. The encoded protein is CASTASGSYEQYF.

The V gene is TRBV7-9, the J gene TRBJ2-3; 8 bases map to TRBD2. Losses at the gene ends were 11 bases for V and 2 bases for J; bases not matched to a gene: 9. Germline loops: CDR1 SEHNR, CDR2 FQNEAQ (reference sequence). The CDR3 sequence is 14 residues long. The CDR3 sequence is CALGQRGPTDTQYF. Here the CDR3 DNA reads TGTGCCCTCGGGCAGCGGGGGCCCACAGATACGCAGTATTTT.

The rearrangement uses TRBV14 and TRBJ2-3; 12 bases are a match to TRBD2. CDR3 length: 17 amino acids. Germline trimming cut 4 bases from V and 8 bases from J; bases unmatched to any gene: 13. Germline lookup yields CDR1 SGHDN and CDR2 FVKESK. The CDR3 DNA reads TGTGCCAGCAGCCTACCCGGACTAGCGGGGAGCCCAGGTACGCAGTATTTT. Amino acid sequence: CASSLPGLAGSPGTQYF.

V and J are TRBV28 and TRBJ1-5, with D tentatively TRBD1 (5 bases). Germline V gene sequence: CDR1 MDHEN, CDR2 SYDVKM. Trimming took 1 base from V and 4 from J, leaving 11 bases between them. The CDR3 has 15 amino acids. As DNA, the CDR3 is TGTGCCAGCAGTTTATTAAGGACACCTAATCAGCCCCAGCATTTT. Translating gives CASSLLRTPNQPQHF.

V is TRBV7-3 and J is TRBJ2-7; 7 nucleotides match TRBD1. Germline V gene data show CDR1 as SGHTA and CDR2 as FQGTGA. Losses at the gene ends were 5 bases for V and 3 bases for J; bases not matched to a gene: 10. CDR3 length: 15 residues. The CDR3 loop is CASSPSRDSLYEQYF. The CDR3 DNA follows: TGTGCCAGCAGCCCCTCCCGGGACAGCCTCTACGAGCAGTACTTC.

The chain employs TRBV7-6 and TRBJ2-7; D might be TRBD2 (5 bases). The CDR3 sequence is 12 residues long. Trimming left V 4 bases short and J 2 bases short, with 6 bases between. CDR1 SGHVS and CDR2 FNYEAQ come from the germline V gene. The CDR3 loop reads CASSSGTYEQYF. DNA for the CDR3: TGTGCCAGCAGCTCGGGGACCTACGAGCAGTACTTC. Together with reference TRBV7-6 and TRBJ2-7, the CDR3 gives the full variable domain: GAGVSQSPRYKVTKRGQDVALRCDPISGHVSLYWYRQALGQGPEFLTYFNYEAQQDKSGLPNDRFSAERPEGSISTLTIQRTEQRDSAMYRCASSSGTYEQYFGPGTRLTVT.

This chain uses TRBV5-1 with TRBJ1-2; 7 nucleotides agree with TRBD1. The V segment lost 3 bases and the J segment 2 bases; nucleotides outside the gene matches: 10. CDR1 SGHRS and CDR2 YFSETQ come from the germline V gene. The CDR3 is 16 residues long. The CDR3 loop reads CASSWSRDSANYGYTF. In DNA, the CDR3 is TGCGCCAGCAGCTGGAGCCGGGACAGCGCCAACTATGGCTACACCTTC.